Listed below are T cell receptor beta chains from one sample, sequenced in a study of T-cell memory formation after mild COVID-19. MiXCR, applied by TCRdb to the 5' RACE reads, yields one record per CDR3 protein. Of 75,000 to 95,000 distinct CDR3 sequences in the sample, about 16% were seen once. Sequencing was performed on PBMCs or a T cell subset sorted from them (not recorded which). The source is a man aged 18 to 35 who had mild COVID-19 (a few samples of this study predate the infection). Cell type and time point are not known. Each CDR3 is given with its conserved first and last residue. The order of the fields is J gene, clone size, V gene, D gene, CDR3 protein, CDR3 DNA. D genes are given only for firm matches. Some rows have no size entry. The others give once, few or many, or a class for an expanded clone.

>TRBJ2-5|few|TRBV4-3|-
CASSQDRVGPPMETQYF
TGCGCCAGCAGCCAAGATCGGGTCGGTCCACCGATGGAGACCCAGTACTTC
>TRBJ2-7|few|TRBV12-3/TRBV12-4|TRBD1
CASTPGGHEQYF
TGTGCCAGCACCCCAGGGGGCCACGAGCAGTACTTC
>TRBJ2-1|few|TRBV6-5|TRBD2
CASSYGSGGPTAAKEFF
TGTGCCAGCAGTTATGGGAGCGGGGGACCAACAGCGGCGAAGGAGTTCTTC
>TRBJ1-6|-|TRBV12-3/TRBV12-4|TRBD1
CAGDRGEYNSPLHF
TGTGCCGGGGACAGGGGCGAGTATAATTCACCCCTCCACTTT
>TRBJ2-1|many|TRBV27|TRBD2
CASSFGTSGGYNEQFF
TGTGCCAGCAGTTTTGGGACTAGCGGGGGTTACAATGAGCAGTTCTTC
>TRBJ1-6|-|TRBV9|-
CASSVRDTSYNSPLHF
TGTGCCAGCAGCGTAAGGGACACGTCCTATAATTCACCCCTCCACTTT
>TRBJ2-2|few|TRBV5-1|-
CASSLAGGTTGELFF
TGCGCCAGCAGCTTGGCAGGGGGGACCACCGGGGAGCTGTTTTTT
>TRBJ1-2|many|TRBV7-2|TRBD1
CASQGDGYGYTF
TGTGCCAGTCAGGGGGACGGCTATGGCTACACCTTC
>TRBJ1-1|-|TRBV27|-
CASSLYASGGNTEAFF
TGTGCCAGCAGTTTATACGCTAGCGGGGGAAACACTGAAGCTTTCTTT
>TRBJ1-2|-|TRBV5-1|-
CASSPGGESNYGYTF
TGCGCCAGCAGCCCCGGGGGAGAGTCTAACTATGGCTACACCTTC
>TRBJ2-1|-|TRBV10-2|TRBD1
CASSGTGHNEQFF
TGCGCCAGCAGCGGGACAGGCCACAATGAGCAGTTCTTC
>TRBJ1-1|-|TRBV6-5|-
CASSYSQLAEAFF
TGTGCCAGCAGTTACTCCCAGTTGGCTGAAGCTTTCTTT
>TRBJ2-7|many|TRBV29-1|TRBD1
CSVEDDRVEQYF
TGCAGCGTTGAAGATGACAGGGTTGAGCAGTACTTC
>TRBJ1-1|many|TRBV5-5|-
CASSLKGNTEAFF
TGTGCCAGCAGCTTGAAAGGGAACACTGAAGCTTTCTTT
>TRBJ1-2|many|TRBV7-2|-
CASSPRTVRYGYTF
TGTGCCAGCAGCCCCCGGACAGTGCGCTATGGCTACACCTTC